The sequence of this T cell receptor (beta chain) was determined in a study of cytomegalovirus exposure and HLA in healthy donors. This CDR3 has 12 amino acids. Germline CDR1 reads SGHAT; CDR2 reads FQNNGV. Trimming removed 5 bases at V and 5 bases at J, with 9 bases between. 60 Vbeta and 13 Jbeta primers were used in PCR. Produced via immunoSEQ multiplex PCR; TCRdb's table is partial and in-frame only. The repertoire holds some 140,000 clones, with 65% to 80% as singletons. The clonotype originates from a woman between 45 and 65 years old in good health and CMV-seropositive. Sequencing used PBMCs. The rearrangement joins TRBV11-2 to TRBJ1-1, with D tentatively TRBD1 (6 bases). The CDR3 sequence is CASSIQGTEAFF. Written as DNA, the CDR3 is TGTGCCAGCAGCATACAGGGAACTGAAGCTTTCTTT.